The sequence of this TCR beta chain was determined in a study of early T cells in non-severe SARS-CoV-2 infection (dated by TCRdb to the early 2020s). As for the study more broadly: Bulk RNA from unsorted whole blood was used for TCR sequencing, so alpha and beta chains could not be paired. Overall study results and their limits: VDJdb matching was skewed toward anti-spike CD8 responses and likely underestimated virus-specific expansions, missing private and CD4 specificities.

As for this clonotype: The antigen this receptor binds is unknown. The sample holds no much larger clone one base away, and base qualities are not on file.

Trimmed from V: 5 bases; trimmed from J: 6 bases; junction bases lacking a gene match: 5. Inclusive of the bounding cysteine and phenylalanine, the CDR3 is 15 residues long. This entry keeps only the CDR3 DNA: 45 bases, framed from base 1. According to the germline V gene, CDR1 reads SGHNT and CDR2 reads YENEEA. The library was generated by 5' RACE. TCRdb lists the instrument as NextSeq 500. Unique molecular identifiers were attached to individual cDNA molecules in the TCR library protocol so that sequencing error and PCR bias could be corrected. Sequencing covered both TCR alpha and beta chains, and within each sample the abundances of alpha and beta sequences were tightly co-correlated. The study's processing was this. Decombinator V4 was used to annotate the V gene, J gene and CDR3 of the TCR sequences. Expanded TCRs were defined as changing significantly between any two time points under a Poisson model with p below 0.0001. TCR abundances were normalised to the total number of TCRs sequenced per sample and expressed as counts per million. MAIT TCRs were defined by TRAV1-2 paired with TRAJ12, TRAJ20 or TRAJ33, and iNKT TCRs by TRAV10 paired with TRAJ18. VDJdb, accessed 1 November 2021, was searched for CMV, EBV and SARS-CoV-2 annotated TCRs, excluding TCRs annotated for multiple antigens. In-frame beta chains were kept once TCRdb had trimmed the public reads at Q25 with fastp and called clones with MiXCR. Identical CDR3 protein sequences are pooled into one entry, listed with their most common genes and DNA. The V and J calls and clone size come from TCRdb's table, not from the authors' own analysis. The sample has 55,000 to 65,000 distinct CDR3 sequences on record, more than 8.5% of them singletons. More than 6.5% of the sample comes from the top ten.

A case-control design nested within a healthcare worker cohort in London, UK, was used, with weekly nasopharyngeal swab PCR tests and blood sampling performed. Healthcare workers were recruited during the week of the UK lockdown, between 23 and 31 March 2020, and followed weekly for up to roughly 15 weeks. The specimen sequenced was whole blood. The receptor comes from an adult who was a healthcare worker with PCR-confirmed SARS-CoV-2 infection or an uninfected control (not recorded which). The chain is assembled from TRBV11-3 and TRBJ2-3, and 13 junction bases match TRBD2. The DNA reads TGTGCCAGCAGCGCAGGGACTAGCGGGATTGATACGCAGTATTTT. Translation gives CASSAGTSGIDTQYF.